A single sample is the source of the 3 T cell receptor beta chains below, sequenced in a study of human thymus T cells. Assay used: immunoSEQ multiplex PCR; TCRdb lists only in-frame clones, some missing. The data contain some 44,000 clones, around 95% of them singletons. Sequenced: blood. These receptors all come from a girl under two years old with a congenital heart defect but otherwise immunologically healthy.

The CDR3 DNA sequence: TGTGCCAGCACCCCCGTGGGAGGGGAAGATACGCAGTATTTT. Protein sequence: CASTPVGGEDTQYF. The rearrangement uses TRBV6-5 and TRBJ2-3; 7 nucleotides align to TRBD2. The CDR3 is 14 residues long. Germline V gives CDR1 MNHEY, CDR2 SVGAGI. Trimming took 7 bases from V and 5 from J; bases not matched to a gene: 9.

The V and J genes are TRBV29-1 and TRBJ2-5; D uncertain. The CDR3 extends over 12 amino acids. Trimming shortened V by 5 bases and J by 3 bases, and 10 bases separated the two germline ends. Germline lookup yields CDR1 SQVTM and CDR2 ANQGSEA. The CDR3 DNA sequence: TGCAGCGTTCATAGGGCCGAAGAGACCCAGTACTTC. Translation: CSVHRAEETQYF.

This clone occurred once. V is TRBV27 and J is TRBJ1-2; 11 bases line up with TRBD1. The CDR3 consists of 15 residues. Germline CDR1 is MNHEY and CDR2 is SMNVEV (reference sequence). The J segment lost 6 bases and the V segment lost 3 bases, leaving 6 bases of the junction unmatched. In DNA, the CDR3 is TGTGCCAGCAGTTTCCGGACAGGGGGCGCGGATGGCTACACCTTC. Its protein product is CASSFRTGGADGYTF.